This T cell receptor (beta chain) was captured by sequencing in a study of tumor-infiltrating lymphocytes in primary liver carcinoma. Study context: Read depth, roughly 3.5 to 7.13 million productive TCRbeta reads, did not differ significantly between tissues. Study-wide results and caveats: Tumors had a significantly higher top-250-clone fraction than blood (p = 0.039). Pairs comparing tumor with adjacent tissue or blood overlapped less than pairs drawn from tumor regions.

Germline DNA was also extracted, with blood RNA taken from unsorted whole blood. Prior to surgery, four milliliters of peripheral blood were drawn. With a constant-region primer, TCR beta cDNA was made from about 0.5 ug of total RNA. Slightly modified ARM-PCR served as the procedure for the TCR beta libraries. These libraries came from three rounds of nested multiplex PCR. Running 9 to 10 cycles apiece, the first two PCR rounds relied on TRBV1-TRBV30 forward primers together with a C-beta reverse primer. TCRdb itself ran the multiplex PCR reads through MiXCR, one entry per CDR3 protein. The sample records about 320,000 distinct CDR3 sequences, roughly two thirds being singletons. Of note for this clonotype: Its antigen remains unidentified. Because it lacks the conserved phenylalanine or tryptophan at the end, this CDR3 is likely a read error.

The CDR3 consists of 16 residues. CDR1 and CDR2 (germline): SGHAT, FQNNGV. The germline V and J ends were trimmed by 5 bases and 5 bases, with 19 bases remaining between them. Material for sequencing was peripheral blood. This sequence originates from a man aged 40-49 years with primary liver carcinoma and hepatitis B virus infection. The rearrangement uses TRBV11-2 and TRBJ2-1; D ambiguous. CDR3 nucleotides: TGTGCCAGCAGCAGCATTAGACGGAAGTCCAACAATGAGCAGTTCTCC. This gives the protein CASSSIRRKSNNEQFS.